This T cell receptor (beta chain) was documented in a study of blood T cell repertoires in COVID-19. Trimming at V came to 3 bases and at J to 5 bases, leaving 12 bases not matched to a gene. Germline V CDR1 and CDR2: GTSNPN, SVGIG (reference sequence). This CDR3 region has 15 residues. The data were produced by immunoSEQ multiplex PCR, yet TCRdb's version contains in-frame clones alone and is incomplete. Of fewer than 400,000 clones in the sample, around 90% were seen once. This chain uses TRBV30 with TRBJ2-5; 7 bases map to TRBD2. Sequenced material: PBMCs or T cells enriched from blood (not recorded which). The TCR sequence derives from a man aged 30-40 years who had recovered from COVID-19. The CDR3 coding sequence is TGTGCCTGGAGATGGGGGGGACCCCCTCCCGAGACCCAGTACTTC. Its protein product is CAWRWGGPPPETQYF.